One sample yielded the 14 T cell receptor beta chains listed below, sequenced in a study of T cells in Graves' hyperthyroidism and ophthalmopathy. Amplified TCR beta CDR3 regions derived from RNA transcripts. Researchers ran a first-round RT-PCR on the TCR CDR3 using the HTBI primer set. One entry per CDR3 protein, called by TCRdb with MiXCR from the multiplex PCR reads. The data show about half a million distinct CDR3 sequences, with about a fifth seen just once and about 30% held by the top ten. Sequenced: blood. These receptors were collected from a man younger than 30 with Graves' hyperthyroidism.

This clonotype appeared many times. This chain links TRBV25-1 with TRBJ2-7, with 16 positions matching TRBD2. Germline V CDR1 and CDR2: MGHDK, SYGVNS. This CDR3 region has 20 residues. V shed 5 bases and J 3 bases; nucleotides not matched to a gene: 16. CDR3 residues: CASSPAILGTSGGVYYEQYF. In DNA form, the CDR3 reads TGTGCCAGCAGTCCCGCAATTCTCGGGACTAGCGGGGGGGTGTACTACGAGCAGTACTTC.

Concerning this clonotype itself: The junction shows a germline mismatch at one end, possibly a read error. This chain uses TRBV12-3 or TRBV12-4 with TRBJ1-2; the match to TRBD1 covers 8 bases. This CDR3 region has 13 residues. The CDR3 DNA reads as TGTGTCAGCAGATTGACAGGGGACTATGGCTACACCTTC. This translates into CVSRLTGDYGYTF.

This clonotype has ten or more counts. This rearrangement joins TRBV6-1 to TRBJ2-5; TRBD2 might be the D (6 bases). This CDR3 is 14 amino acids long. Looked up from germline, CDR1 is MNHNS and CDR2 is SASEGT. Trimming left V 6 bases short and J 5 bases short, with 16 bases between. The CDR3: CASRKWAAGETQYF. In DNA form, the CDR3 reads TGTGCCAGCAGAAAATGGGCGGCGGGGGAGACCCAGTACTTC.

This clonotype was recorded once. A read error is possible here, since a much larger clone lies one base away. The chain couples TRBV12-3 or TRBV12-4 to TRBJ2-5, with D maybe TRBD2 (5 bases). This CDR3 contains 17 residues. The V gene lost 5 bases and the J gene lost 2 bases, with 21 bases spanning the gap. CDR3: CASSPIWRTPLQETQYF. The CDR3 DNA reads TGTGCCAGCAGTCCCATCTGGAGGACCCCCTTACAAGAGACCCAGTACTTC.

The J gene is TRBJ1-3, the V gene TRBV7-2; the D gene is possibly TRBD1 (6 bases). Germline assignment: CDR1 SGHTA and CDR2 FQGNSA. The CDR3 consists of 14 residues. The V end lost 5 bases, the J end lost 5 bases, and 13 bases lay between the germline ends. CDR3 residues: CASSPRTVRNTIYF. The CDR3 nucleotides read TGTGCCAGCAGCCCCCGGACAGTTCGAAACACCATATATTTT.

This clonotype was counted at least ten times. This rearrangement joins TRBV20-1 to TRBJ1-1; D unclear. There are 13 residues in the CDR3. Germline CDR1 and CDR2: DFQATT and SNEGSKA (reference sequence). Trimming took 5 bases from V and 5 from J, leaving 15 bases between them. CDR3: CSAPEDILTEAFF. The DNA for the CDR3 is TGCAGTGCTCCTGAGGATATCCTAACTGAAGCTTTCTTT.

This clonotype was found a few times. The rearrangement links TRBV20-1 to TRBJ1-5; a possible D gene is TRBD1 (5 bases). Germline V lookup: CDR1 DFQATT, CDR2 SNEGSKA (reference sequence). The CDR3 has 14 amino acids. V was shortened by 5 bases and J by 8 bases, with 19 bases between the two germline ends. The CDR3 loop reads CSAAGTKGLEPQHF. CDR3 DNA sequence: TGCAGTGCTGCCGGGACGAAGGGCCTTGAGCCCCAGCATTTT.

This clonotype was seen at least ten times. The chain employs TRBV12-3 or TRBV12-4 and TRBJ1-1, with a weak D call TRBD1 (6 bases). The CDR3 sequence is 13 residues long. Trimming removed 5 bases at V and 5 bases at J, with 12 bases between. The CDR3, as DNA: TGTGCCAGCAGTCCAAGGGGGTTAACTGAAGCTTTCTTT. Protein sequence: CASSPRGLTEAFF.

In this sample, this clonotype turned up many times. The rearrangement joins TRBV28 to TRBJ1-1; D unclear. CDR1 and CDR2 (germline): MDHEN, SYDVKM. The CDR3 covers 12 residues. Trimming pared 8 bases from V and 2 bases from J, leaving 9 bases between. The CDR3 region is CASLNPNTEAFF. The DNA of the CDR3 is TGTGCCAGCTTAAACCCTAACACTGAAGCTTTCTTT.

This clonotype has at least ten counts. V gene TRBV27 combines with J gene TRBJ1-1, with TRBD1 as a possible D gene (5 bases). Germline values: CDR1 MNHEY, CDR2 SMNVEV (reference sequence). The CDR3 spans 16 residues. V dropped 5 bases and J dropped 4 bases, with 20 bases sitting between them. CDR3: CASSQRDRSQGTEAFF. The CDR3 nucleotides read TGTGCCAGCAGTCAAAGGGACCGTTCTCAAGGCACTGAAGCTTTCTTT.

This clonotype was seen more than once but under ten times. The CDR3 DNA sequence: TGTGCCAGCAGCTTGGCGACAAACGCCCGCGACTATGGCTACACCTTC. Its translation: CASSLATNARDYGYTF. This chain uses TRBV5-5 with TRBJ1-2; D is unclear. Looked up from germline, CDR1 is SGHKS and CDR2 is YYEKEE (reference sequence). CDR3 size: 16 residues. The germline V and J ends were trimmed by 0 bases and 3 bases, with 15 bases remaining between them.

This clonotype was observed at least ten times. The chain links TRBV27 to TRBJ2-5; 9 positions match TRBD2. This CDR3 is 17 amino acids long. V trimming: 2 bases; J trimming: 4 bases; junction bases outside the gene matches: 11. CDR1 MNHEY and CDR2 SMNVEV come from the germline V gene (reference sequence). The CDR3 is CASSLGGWRGGLETQYF. CDR3 DNA sequence: TGTGCCAGCAGTTTAGGGGGTTGGCGGGGGGGCCTAGAGACCCAGTACTTC.

Ten or more counts support this clonotype. V is TRBV12-3 or TRBV12-4 and J is TRBJ2-6; D not resolved. V shed 3 bases and J shed 4 bases, with 13 bases lying between them. The CDR3 runs to 16 residues. This CDR3 is CASSFYTVGGANVLTF. CDR3 sequence (DNA): TGTGCCAGCAGTTTTTACACGGTCGGCGGGGCCAACGTCCTGACTTTC.

The chain carries TRBV7-9 and TRBJ2-7; the D is unclear. The CDR3 extends over 13 amino acids. The V and J ends lost 2 bases and 6 bases respectively, with 11 bases between them. Germline V gene sequence: CDR1 SEHNR, CDR2 FQNEAQ (reference sequence). The CDR3 loop is CASSLNSVREQYF. As DNA, the CDR3 is TGTGCCAGCAGCTTAAACTCCGTACGCGAGCAGTACTTC. The entire variable domain, with the rest obtained from reference TRBV7-9 and TRBJ2-7, is as follows: DTGVSQNPRHKITKRGQNVTFRCDPISEHNRLYWYRQTLGQGPEFLTYFQNEAQLEKSRLLSDRFSAERPKGSFSTLEIQRTEQGDSAMYLCASSLNSVREQYFGPGTRLTVT.